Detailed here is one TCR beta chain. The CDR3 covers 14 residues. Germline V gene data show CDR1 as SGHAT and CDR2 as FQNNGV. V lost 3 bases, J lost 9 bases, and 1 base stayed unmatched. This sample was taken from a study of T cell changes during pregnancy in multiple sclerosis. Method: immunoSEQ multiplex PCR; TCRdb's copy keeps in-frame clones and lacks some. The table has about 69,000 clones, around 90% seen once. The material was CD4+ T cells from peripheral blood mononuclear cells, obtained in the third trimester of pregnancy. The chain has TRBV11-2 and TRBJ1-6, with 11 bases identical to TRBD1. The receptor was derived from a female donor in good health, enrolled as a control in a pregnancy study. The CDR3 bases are TGTGCCAGCAGCTTGGGACAGGGGGGTTCACCCCTCCACTTT. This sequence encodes CASSLGQGGSPLHF.